This TCR beta chain was found in a study of blood T cells in healthy people across ages. Trimming stripped 3 bases from V and 2 bases from J, with 9 bases between. Germline CDR1 reads PRHDT; CDR2 reads FYEKMQ (reference sequence). The CDR3 contains 14 residues. A second PCR, run for about 6 to 12 cycles, used a sample-barcoded 5' primer plus a J-beta primer mix. In TCRdb, the 5' RACE reads were re-called with MiXCR into one record per CDR3 protein. The sample gives about 1.8 million distinct CDR3 sequences, 40% to 55% of which show up once; 2.1% is in the top ten. Individuals who donated were healthy Caucasians from Russia aged roughly 6 to 95.

The material sequenced was blood. The receptor was isolated from a woman aged 40 to 50 in good health. The chain is built from TRBV13 and TRBJ2-3, with D possibly being TRBD1 (5 bases). The CDR3 sequence: CASSFPDNTDTQYF. As DNA, the CDR3 is TGTGCCAGCAGCTTTCCGGACAACACAGATACGCAGTATTTT.